This TCR beta chain derives from a study of blood T cell repertoires in COVID-19. Overall study context: There were acute and convalescent COVID-19 samples, and they came from the United States, Italy and Spain.

CDR1 is SEHNR, CDR2 FQNEAQ, per germline (reference sequence). This CDR3 contains 13 residues. Between the trimmed V and J ends, which lost 1 base and 7 bases, there was a span of 10 bases. Assay: immunoSEQ multiplex PCR; the TCRdb copy retains only in-frame clones and omits some. The sample carries 15,000 to 20,000 clones, approximately 80% recorded once. This chain links TRBV7-9 with TRBJ1-2; tentatively, D is TRBD1 (6 bases). Sample: peripheral blood. The receptor was isolated from a human donor in a cohort sampled during active COVID-19. The CDR3, as DNA: TGTGCCAGCAGCTTAGGACAGGAGTTTGGCTACACCTTC. It yields the protein CASSLGQEFGYTF.